These T cell receptor beta chains were read from a single sample in a study of T-cell reconstitution after alpha-beta-depleted transplantation in children. TCRdb ran MiXCR on the PCR reads and lists one entry per CDR3 protein. The sample holds just under 550,000 distinct CDR3 sequences, about a sixth seen once. The starting material was PBMCs from the stem cell graft donor, obtained from the stem cell graft. These receptors all come from a human donor who donated a stem cell graft to a child with acute lymphoblastic leukemia. CDR3s include the opening cysteine and the closing phenylalanine or tryptophan. D genes are given only for firm matches. Expanded clones are given a class, and other clones once, few, many or no size at all.

D: .
size: .
J: TRBJ2-5
V: TRBV2
CDR3: CASSEGRDFRSQYF
DNA: TGTGCCAGCAGTGAAGGCAGGGATTTTAGGTCCCAGTACTTC

D: TRBD1
size: few
J: TRBJ1-2
V: TRBV9
CDR3: CASKGDSGENYGYTF
DNA: TGTGCCAGCAAGGGGGACAGTGGGGAGAACTATGGCTACACCTTC

D: .
size: few
J: TRBJ1-2
V: TRBV4-1
CDR3: CASSQDPRNDYGYTF
DNA: TGCGCCAGCAGCCAAGATCCGAGGAACGACTATGGCTACACCTTC

D: .
size: few
J: TRBJ2-5
V: TRBV3-1
CDR3: CASSLRGRNQETQYF
DNA: TGTGCCAGCAGCCTACGGGGAAGGAACCAAGAGACCCAGTACTTC

D: .
size: .
J: TRBJ1-2
V: TRBV21-1
CDR3: CASSKVGDCGYTF
DNA: TGTGCCAGCAGCAAAGTGGGGGACTGTGGCTACACCTTC

D: .
size: .
J: TRBJ1-5
V: TRBV20-1
CDR3: CSAREGFDNQPQHF
DNA: TGCAGTGCTAGAGAGGGGTTCGACAATCAGCCCCAGCATTTT

D: TRBD2
size: many
J: TRBJ2-5
V: TRBV12-3/TRBV12-4
CDR3: CASTPSGRAQETQYF
DNA: TGTGCCAGCACCCCTAGCGGGAGGGCCCAAGAGACCCAGTACTTC

D: .
size: .
J: TRBJ2-3
V: TRBV5-1
CDR3: CASSLGWADPTDTQYF
DNA: TGCGCCAGCAGCTTGGGTTGGGCAGATCCAACAGATACGCAGTATTTT

D: TRBD2
size: .
J: TRBJ2-1
V: TRBV5-1
CDR3: CASSTGGLAGGPIYEQFF
DNA: TGCGCCAGCAGCACCGGCGGACTAGCGGGAGGGCCTATTTATGAGCAGTTCTTC

D: TRBD2
size: .
J: TRBJ2-3
V: TRBV6-5
CDR3: CASSYGAGVTDTQYF
DNA: TGTGCCAGCAGTTACGGTGCGGGAGTGACAGATACGCAGTATTTT

D: TRBD1
size: few
J: TRBJ1-1
V: TRBV12-3/TRBV12-4
CDR3: CASRGGQVNTEAFF
DNA: TGTGCCAGCAGAGGGGGACAGGTAAACACTGAAGCTTTCTTT

D: .
size: few
J: TRBJ2-2
V: TRBV5-1
CDR3: CASSLERRSTGELFF
DNA: TGCGCCAGCAGCTTGGAGCGGAGGAGCACCGGGGAGCTGTTTTTT

D: .
size: .
J: TRBJ1-4
V: TRBV20-1
CDR3: CSATPWEWTTNEKLFF
DNA: TGCAGTGCCACCCCGTGGGAGTGGACAACTAATGAAAAACTGTTTTTT

D: TRBD1
size: few
J: TRBJ1-6
V: TRBV5-1
CDR3: CASSWEGQGSSPLHF
DNA: TGCGCCAGCAGCTGGGAAGGACAGGGGAGCTCACCCCTCCACTTT

D: TRBD2
size: few
J: TRBJ2-3
V: TRBV28
CDR3: CASCLGVGAGGPTDTQYF
DNA: TGTGCCAGCTGTTTAGGGGTCGGGGCGGGAGGGCCGACAGATACGCAGTATTTT

D: TRBD2
size: .
J: TRBJ2-5
V: TRBV7-3
CDR3: CASSSTAGGPKTQYF
DNA: TGTGCCAGCAGCTCGACAGCGGGAGGGCCAAAGACCCAGTACTTC

D: .
size: few
J: TRBJ2-5
V: TRBV20-1
CDR3: CSARDPTWSGETQYF
DNA: TGCAGTGCTAGAGATCCCACGTGGTCCGGCGAGACCCAGTACTTC

D: TRBD2
size: .
J: TRBJ2-3
V: TRBV7-9
CDR3: CASIPGRADTQYF
DNA: TGTGCCAGCATTCCCGGGAGGGCAGATACGCAGTATTTT

D: .
size: .
J: TRBJ1-2
V: TRBV4-1
CDR3: CASSQVNSDSYGYTF
DNA: TGCGCCAGCAGCCAAGTAAATAGTGACAGCTATGGCTACACCTTC

D: .
size: few
J: TRBJ1-1
V: TRBV7-2
CDR3: CASSLGPGNIVNTEAFF
DNA: TGTGCCAGCAGCTTAGGCCCAGGGAACATTGTGAACACTGAAGCTTTCTTT

D: TRBD1
size: many
J: TRBJ2-7
V: TRBV10-3
CDR3: CATGQSYEQYF
DNA: TGTGCCACGGGACAGTCCTACGAGCAGTACTTC

D: TRBD2
size: .
J: TRBJ2-4
V: TRBV5-1
CDR3: CASSPAGGVNIQYF
DNA: TGCGCCAGCAGCCCAGCGGGAGGCGTAAACATTCAGTACTTC

D: .
size: few
J: TRBJ1-1
V: TRBV7-9
CDR3: CASSLGVGGTEAFF
DNA: TGTGCCAGCAGCTTAGGGGTCGGGGGGACTGAAGCTTTCTTT

D: .
size: .
J: TRBJ1-2
V: TRBV20-1
CDR3: CSARDLSGYGYTF
DNA: TGCAGTGCTAGAGATTTGAGCGGCTATGGCTACACCTTC

D: TRBD1
size: few
J: TRBJ1-1
V: TRBV7-6
CDR3: CASSLVGQGGTEAFF
DNA: TGTGCCAGCAGCTTAGTCGGACAGGGGGGCACTGAAGCTTTCTTT

D: .
size: few
J: TRBJ1-1
V: TRBV5-1
CDR3: CASSPNQVNTEAFF
DNA: TGCGCCAGCAGCCCAAACCAGGTGAACACTGAAGCTTTCTTT

D: TRBD1
size: .
J: TRBJ2-1
V: TRBV7-8
CDR3: CASSYRTGGRDEQFF
DNA: TGTGCCAGCAGCTACCGGACAGGGGGCCGGGATGAGCAGTTCTTC

D: .
size: .
J: TRBJ1-4
V: TRBV29-1
CDR3: CSVGGQREEKLFF
DNA: TGCAGCGTTGGTGGGCAAAGGGAGGAAAAACTGTTTTTT

D: .
size: .
J: TRBJ2-1
V: TRBV12-3/TRBV12-4
CDR3: CASWRLAGTYNEQFF
DNA: TGTGCCAGCTGGAGGCTTGCCGGGACCTACAATGAGCAGTTCTTC

D: .
size: few
J: TRBJ1-2
V: TRBV30
CDR3: CAWSIPGLQYGYTF
DNA: TGTGCCTGGAGTATTCCGGGACTCCAATATGGCTACACCTTC

D: .
size: .
J: TRBJ2-3
V: TRBV10-3
CDR3: CAISESTRDTQYF
DNA: TGTGCCATCAGTGAGTCGACCAGGGATACGCAGTATTTT

D: .
size: few
J: TRBJ1-1
V: TRBV29-1
CDR3: CSVDYRNTEAFF
DNA: TGCAGCGTTGATTACAGGAACACTGAAGCTTTCTTT

D: TRBD2
size: few
J: TRBJ2-7
V: TRBV18
CDR3: CASSPKTSGSYEQYF
DNA: TGTGCCAGCTCACCGAAAACTAGCGGGAGCTACGAGCAGTACTTC

D: TRBD2
size: .
J: TRBJ2-5
V: TRBV7-3
CDR3: CASSPSGSVQETQYF
DNA: TGTGCCAGCAGTCCAAGCGGGAGCGTCCAAGAGACCCAGTACTTC

D: .
size: few
J: TRBJ1-1
V: TRBV19
CDR3: CASSIDRRFGEAFF
DNA: TGTGCCAGTAGTATAGATCGTCGTTTCGGTGAAGCTTTCTTT

D: .
size: .
J: TRBJ2-2
V: TRBV5-1
CDR3: CASGQTATNTGELFF
DNA: TGCGCCAGCGGCCAGACAGCTACTAACACCGGGGAGCTGTTTTTT

D: TRBD1
size: few
J: TRBJ1-2
V: TRBV5-6
CDR3: CASSLAGPGTGVGYTF
DNA: TGTGCCAGCAGCTTGGCCGGTCCCGGGACAGGGGTTGGCTACACCTTC

D: .
size: few
J: TRBJ2-5
V: TRBV6-1
CDR3: CASSSRRTEMETQYF
DNA: TGTGCCAGCAGCTCAAGAAGAACGGAGATGGAGACCCAGTACTTC

D: TRBD2
size: .
J: TRBJ2-1
V: TRBV14
CDR3: CASSQAASGVSYNEQFF
DNA: TGTGCCAGCAGCCAAGCGGCTAGCGGGGTCTCCTACAATGAGCAGTTCTTC